Shown below are 5 T cell receptor beta chains from a single sample sequenced in a study of T cell responses to AZD1222 COVID-19 vaccine. The protocol was immunoSEQ multiplex PCR, while the TCRdb copy is restricted to in-frame clones and leaves out a portion. The sample carries more than 95,000 clones, 75% to 90% recorded once. The sequencing used peripheral blood, collected 28 days after the second AZD1222 dose. These receptors were obtained from an adult who received the AZD1222 COVID-19 vaccine.

This chain uses TRBV6-5 with TRBJ2-7; TRBD1 matches at 7 bases. This CDR3 region has 16 residues. Germline V CDR1 and CDR2: MNHEY, SVGAGI. V lost 2 bases to trimming and J lost 4 bases; unmatched junction nucleotides: 11. CDR3 DNA: TGTGCCAGCAGTTACCCGACAGGGTTTAGTCGTTACGAGCAGTACTTC. Translation: CASSYPTGFSRYEQYF.

The J gene is TRBJ1-4, the V gene TRBV14; no clear D gene. CDR1 is SGHDN, CDR2 FVKESK, per germline. Trimming removed 1 base from V and 6 bases from J, with 6 bases in between. The CDR3 sequence is 13 residues long. CDR3 DNA: TGTGCCAGCAGCCAAGTGGGCGATGAAAAACTGTTTTTT. Translation gives CASSQVGDEKLFF.

The rearrangement uses TRBV19 and TRBJ1-4; the D gene is possibly TRBD1 (6 bases). Germline lookup yields CDR1 LNHDA and CDR2 SQIVND (reference sequence). The CDR3 sequence is 13 residues long. The V and J ends lost 6 bases and 5 bases respectively, with 10 bases between them. CDR3 protein: CASSQTGNEKLFF. The CDR3 DNA follows: TGTGCCAGTAGCCAGACAGGAAATGAAAAACTGTTTTTT.

The chain links TRBV5-1 to TRBJ2-7, with D uncertain. Trimming took off 5 bases at V and 6 bases at J, with 12 bases between the two ends. The CDR3 is 12 amino acids. The germline V gene encodes CDR1 SGHRS and CDR2 YFSETQ. The CDR3 is CASSVESGEQYF. The CDR3 nucleotides are TGCGCCAGCAGTGTTGAGTCGGGCGAGCAGTACTTC.

The V gene is TRBV12-3 or TRBV12-4, the J gene TRBJ2-1, with unresolved D. The germline V and J ends were trimmed by 2 bases and 8 bases, with 7 bases remaining between them. There are 12 residues in the CDR3. CDR3 sequence (DNA): TGTGCCAGCAGTTTATCCGGAGATGAGCAGTTCTTC. Its translation is CASSLSGDEQFF.